This entry features one T cell receptor (beta chain) sequence. Its antigen is unknown. No much larger clone is present one base from it, and per-base qualities are unavailable. The QIAGEN blood and tissue kit was used to extract genomic DNA from sorted cells, and the DNA was quantified on a NanoDrop 1000. Using multiplex PCR of genomic DNA, the immunoSEQ platform deep sequenced and quantified the TCR alpha and beta chains. Per the source publication's procedure: Annotation of the TCR sequences relied on IMGT gene and region definitions. Out-of-frame rearrangements were taken as a proxy for the preselection repertoire and were compared with in-frame clonotypes. Repertoire size was estimated with the iCHAO1 estimator supplied with the immunoSEQ platform. Clonal inequality was measured with a Gini index on in-frame amino acid clonotypes, based on the Lorenz curve. The intersect function in the R package tcR was used to count shared clonotypes, while the Jaccard index served to score similarity. Principal component analysis of V, J and V-J usage frequencies was run with the R prcomp function without normalization. This immuneACCESS table, as held by TCRdb, lists in-frame sequences with V and J called but not all clones. Of the missing ones, under half trace to an unresolved V gene in checked studies; the others have no known cause. V and J calls and clone size are copied from that table; D and trimming were computed from the DNA. In all, the sample holds about 83,000 clones, and less than 95% of those were seen once. The top ten clones comprise less than 0.19% of the sample.

Naive CD4 T cells, defined as CD45RO-negative and CD62L-positive, were isolated from PBMCs by fluorescence-activated cell sorting. Each donor gave around 50 ml of fresh peripheral blood, from which PBMCs were isolated by Ficoll density centrifugation. Cells were sorted on a FACSAria III instrument, and every sample had a purity above 90%. This entry comes from a study of human versus mouse CDR3 diversity and MHC coevolution (dated by TCRdb to the late 2010s). For the wider study: The immunoSEQ assay was reported to detect one in 200,000 T cells and to minimize multiplex PCR amplification bias. Human naive CD4 T cell repertoires served as a reference for TCR selection on multiple MHC II alleles, compared against human-TCR-locus transgenic mice with single MHC II. Across mouse and human samples, each sample had between about 0.6 x 10^7 and 1.6 x 10^7 valid reads. The human cohort comprised three healthy volunteer blood donors, one aged 30 to 39, one aged 40 to 49 and one aged 60 to 69 at collection.

Broader findings and caveats from the paper: Most of the three human donors showed the lowest clonal inequality scores among all compared groups. Because human T cells were selected on 6 or 7 MHC II alleles, repertoire diversity in humans and mice was not considered directly comparable. On average, more CDR3 deletions and insertions were observed in humans than in mice, indicating greater exonuclease and TdT activity. iCHAO1 estimates gave humans the largest TCR beta repertoire, some 1.6 million clonotypes, attributed likely to selection by multiple MHC II molecules.

This receptor was identified in a person aged 25-75 years in good health. Sequencing input: naive CD4+ T cells from blood. The cell subset or site label, read with the paper, signifies: CD45RO-negative CD62L-positive naive CD4 T cells.

The CDR3 has the sequence CASSVGAELRQETQYF. The DNA reads TGTGCCAGCAGCGTAGGGGCAGAGTTACGTCAAGAGACCCAGTACTTC. Here the chain combines TRBV9 and TRBJ2-5; a confident D gene designation cannot be given. Cut back by 0 bases and 2 bases, the V and J ends lie 14 bases apart. There are 16 amino acids in the CDR3, from cysteine to phenylalanine inclusive. Left in the record is the CDR3 DNA by itself, 48 bases read in frame from the first base. CDR1 and CDR2 were assigned from the germline V gene as SGDLS and YYNGEE.